The 3 T cell receptor beta chains in this list originate from one sample, sequenced in a study of T cell responses to AZD1222 COVID-19 vaccine. Measured with immunoSEQ multiplex PCR; TCRdb has only the in-frame clones, and not every one. The sample has 55,000 to 90,000 clones; 80% to 90% are singletons. Sequencing was performed on peripheral blood, taken on day 0 of AZD1222 vaccination. All receptors derive from an adult in good health.

V is TRBV15 and J is TRBJ2-3, with D possibly matching TRBD1 (7 bases). V was clipped by 7 bases and J by 4 bases, with 15 bases between them. The CDR3 contains 14 residues. From germline, CDR1 is LNHNV and CDR2 YYDKDF (reference sequence). DNA for the CDR3: TGTGCCACCATTCAGGGGGGTTCAGCAGATACGCAGTATTTT. Its protein is CATIQGGSADTQYF.

The chain carries TRBV19 and TRBJ2-1; the D is unclear. The CDR3 has 15 residues. Per the germline V gene, CDR1 is LNHDA and CDR2 is SQIVND (reference sequence). V gave up 3 bases and J gave up 0 bases, with 9 bases separating them. The CDR3 region is CASSMTVSSYNEQFF. CDR3 DNA: TGTGCCAGTAGTATGACGGTCAGCTCCTACAATGAGCAGTTCTTC. Looking up the rest from reference TRBV19 and TRBJ2-1 gives the full variable domain: DGGITQSPKYLFRKEGQNVTLSCEQNLNHDAMYWYRQDPGQGLRLIYYSQIVNDFQKGDIAEGYSVSREKKESFPLTVTSAQKNPTAFYLCASSMTVSSYNEQFFGPGTRLTVL.

This clone came up a few times. This chain uses TRBV7-9 with TRBJ2-7; D remains unclear. Germline V gene data show CDR1 as SEHNR and CDR2 as FQNEAQ (reference sequence). The CDR3 has 12 residues. Trimming took off 5 bases at V and 5 bases at J, with 10 bases between the two ends. The CDR3 loop is CASSHQSDEQYF. CDR3 in DNA: TGTGCCAGCAGCCACCAGTCGGACGAGCAGTACTTC.